This TCR beta chain was retrieved from a study of shared clonotypes between healthy human individuals. Clones were sequenced by immunoSEQ multiplex PCR, and TCRdb holds only the in-frame ones, with some missing. Here the sample spans millions of clones, 90% to 95% being singletons. The TCR originated in a man between 18 and 29 years old in good health. Some clones in this sample may be carry-over from other donors' samples. The sequenced sample consisted of naive CD4+ T cells from PBMCs. The subset is: CD45RA+ positively selected.

CDR3 residues: CASSPNIGAGELFF. The CDR3 DNA sequence: TGTGCCAGCTCACCAAACATAGGGGCCGGGGAGCTGTTTTTT. The chain joins TRBV18 to TRBJ2-2, with a weak D call TRBD1 (5 bases). The CDR3 extends over 14 amino acids. In germline, CDR1 is KGHSH, CDR2 LQKENI. V was cut by 2 bases and J by 6 bases, with 10 bases left in between.